These 30 T cell receptor beta chains share one sample of origin, sequenced in a study of control samples from healthy donors and cancer patients. Sequenced by immunoSEQ multiplex PCR; TCRdb stores in-frame clones only, minus some. Altogether around 180,000 clones are present, 94% being singletons, with the ten largest covering approximately 1.5%. Material: blood. The source of these receptors is a woman in her late teens or twenties in good health.

This clone was seen a single time. The CDR3 reads CASRDRSMNTEAFF. CDR3 DNA: TGCGCCAGCCGGGACAGAAGCATGAACACTGAAGCTTTCTTT. V usage is TRBV5-1 and J usage is TRBJ1-1; TRBD1 matches 7 bases. Trimming cost V 7 bases and J 0 bases; bases outside gene matches: 6. Looked up from germline, CDR1 is SGHRS and CDR2 is YFSETQ. This CDR3 contains 14 residues.

V gene TRBV6-6 combines with J gene TRBJ1-2; D gene ambiguous. The CDR3 consists of 14 residues. V lost 2 bases and J 4 bases, leaving 11 bases between the germline ends. Germline V lookup: CDR1 MNHNY, CDR2 SVGAGI (reference sequence). DNA of the CDR3: TGTGCCAGCAGTTACGAGGGCAGTTCCTATGGCTACACCTTC. Translation gives CASSYEGSSYGYTF.

CDR3 region: CASSESTGTGLRFF. In DNA form, the CDR3 reads TGCGCCAGCAGTGAGTCGACAGGGACGGGCCTACGGTTCTTC. The rearrangement links TRBV10-1 to TRBJ2-1, with TRBD1 identical over 7 bases. V was clipped by 0 bases and J by 15 bases; unmatched bases: 11. Per germline, CDR1 WNHNN and CDR2 SYGVQD (reference sequence). The CDR3 is 14 residues long.

V gene TRBV20-1 combines with J gene TRBJ2-7; the D is unclear. V lost 5 bases, J lost 3 bases, and 8 bases lay in between. Looked up from germline, CDR1 is DFQATT and CDR2 is SNEGSKA (reference sequence). The CDR3 totals 11 residues. The CDR3 here is CSAQAIYEQYF. The CDR3 nucleotides are TGCAGTGCTCAGGCCATCTACGAGCAGTACTTC.

This chain uses TRBV6-5 with TRBJ1-3; D unresolved. V lost 2 bases and J lost 8, with 10 bases in between. The CDR3 runs 13 residues. Germline V gene lookup returns CDR1 MNHEY and CDR2 SVGAGI. The CDR3 loop is CASSYSRSDTIYF. Here the CDR3 DNA reads TGTGCCAGCAGTTACAGTCGGTCGGACACCATATATTTT.

J is TRBJ1-5 and V is TRBV12-3 or TRBV12-4, with unresolved D. The CDR3 sequence is 13 residues long. Deletions cut 5 bases from V and 3 bases from J, with 8 bases between. CDR3: CASSPRNNQPQHF. The CDR3 DNA reads as TGTGCCAGCAGTCCTCGGAACAATCAGCCCCAGCATTTT.

The V gene is TRBV12-5, the J gene TRBJ2-7; 8 bases line up with TRBD1. Germline lookup yields CDR1 LGHNT and CDR2 FRNRAP. V shed 1 base and J 5 bases; nucleotides not matched to a gene: 7. The CDR3 consists of 15 residues. The CDR3 nucleotides read TGTGCTAGTGGTTTGGACAGGACAGGGAGGAACGAGCAGTACTTC. Translation: CASGLDRTGRNEQYF. Variable domain in full (rest from reference TRBV12-5 and TRBJ2-7): DARVTQTPRHKVTEMGQEVTMRCQPILGHNTVFWYRQTMMQGLELLAYFRNRAPLDDSGMPKDRFSAEMPDATLATLKIQPSEPRDSAVYFCASGLDRTGRNEQYFGPGTRLTVT.

The chain recombines TRBV12-3 or TRBV12-4 with TRBJ1-1; unclear D gene. This CDR3 is 12 amino acids long. V lost 8 bases, J lost 4 bases, and 11 bases lay in between. The CDR3 sequence is CASGGRGTEAFF. For the CDR3, the DNA is TGTGCCAGCGGCGGAAGAGGCACTGAAGCTTTCTTT.

This clone was seen only a few times. The chain couples TRBV7-2 to TRBJ1-1; possible D gene TRBD1, 6 bases. Trimming left V 4 bases short and J 6 bases short, with 9 bases between. The germline V gene has CDR1 SGHTA and CDR2 FQGNSA. This CDR3 is 12 amino acids long. CDR3 nucleotide sequence: TGTGCCAGCAGCTCACAGGGACCTGAAGCTTTCTTT. Protein sequence: CASSSQGPEAFF.

The chain employs TRBV29-1 and TRBJ2-1; 11 bases align to TRBD1. CDR1 SQVTM and CDR2 ANQGSEA come from the germline V gene. The CDR3 is 12 residues long. The junction had 2 bases not matched to a gene; V was cut back by 7 bases and J by 6 bases. The CDR3 spells CSAGTGGNEQFF. The CDR3 bases are TGCAGCGCCGGGACAGGGGGCAATGAGCAGTTCTTC.

This rearrangement joins TRBV7-3 to TRBJ2-2; no clear D. Trimming stripped 4 bases from V and 7 bases from J, with 10 bases between. The CDR3 is made up of 13 amino acids. CDR1 and CDR2 from the germline V gene are SGHTA and FQGTGA. The CDR3 DNA sequence: TGTGCCAGCAGCTCCCTGATGGACGGGGAGCTGTTTTTT. It translates to CASSSLMDGELFF.

The chain combines TRBV6-2 or TRBV6-3 with TRBJ1-2; D is ambiguous. Germline V gives CDR1 MNHEY, CDR2 SVGEGT. The CDR3 loop spans 14 amino acids. V lost 1 base, J lost 7 bases, and 13 bases lay in between. The CDR3 DNA sequence: TGTGCCAGCAGTTACTTTGGAGAACTCTCTGGCTACACCTTC. Its protein is CASSYFGELSGYTF.

The chain combines TRBV6-5 with TRBJ2-5; 11 bases line up with TRBD2. This CDR3 is 15 amino acids long. Germline CDR1 is MNHEY and CDR2 is SVGAGI. V lost 3 bases and J lost 5; bases outside the gene matches: 5. The CDR3 DNA sequence: TGTGCCAGCAGTTATAGCGGGGGGGCCTCGGAGACCCAGTACTTC. It specifies CASSYSGGASETQYF.

This chain uses TRBV2 with TRBJ1-5; TRBD1 aligns across 11 bases. After removal of 4 bases from V and 5 bases from J, the junction contained 1 base not matched to a gene. This CDR3 spans 14 amino acids. CDR1 SNHLY and CDR2 FYNNEI come from the germline V gene. CDR3 region: CASSAGQGDQPQHF. In nucleotides, the CDR3 is TGTGCCAGCAGTGCGGGACAGGGGGATCAGCCCCAGCATTTT.

The chain is built from TRBV5-1 and TRBJ2-2; D gene uncertain. From germline, CDR1 is SGHRS and CDR2 YFSETQ. CDR3 size: 18 residues. V lost 0 bases, J lost 0 bases, and 15 bases lay in between. CDR3 nucleotide sequence: TGCGCCAGCAGCTTGGGGCGAGGCAGCCTCGCGAACACCGGGGAGCTGTTTTTT. It yields the protein CASSLGRGSLANTGELFF.

The chain employs TRBV19 and TRBJ2-7; the match to TRBD1 covers 10 bases. In germline, CDR1 is LNHDA, CDR2 SQIVND (reference sequence). CDR3 length: 14 residues. V shed 4 bases, J shed 5 bases, and the junction held 5 bases outside the gene matches. CDR3 DNA sequence: TGTGCCAGTAGTAAGGCGGGGACAGGGGACGAGCAGTACTTC. Translated, it gives CASSKAGTGDEQYF.

The rearrangement uses TRBV4-2 and TRBJ2-5; 9 bases match TRBD2. Germline CDR1 LGHNA, CDR2 YNFKEQ. This CDR3 has 15 residues. Trimming took 4 bases from V and 2 from J; bases not matched to a gene: 5. The CDR3 DNA is TGTGCCAGCAGCCGCTTGGCGGGGGGGCAAGAGACCCAGTACTTC. Amino acids: CASSRLAGGQETQYF.

This clone occurred once. This chain links TRBV12-3 or TRBV12-4 with TRBJ1-1, with unresolved D. This CDR3 comprises 13 residues. V shed 3 bases and J shed 4 bases, with 9 bases lying between them. The CDR3 coding sequence is TGTGCCAGCAGTTTCCAGCTTTTCACTGAAGCTTTCTTT. Translating gives CASSFQLFTEAFF.

The J gene is TRBJ1-1, the V gene TRBV19; D is unresolved. V shed 3 bases and J shed 1 base, with 12 bases lying between them. The CDR3 runs 15 residues. Germline V gene data show CDR1 as LNHDA and CDR2 as SQIVND (reference sequence). In DNA form, the CDR3 reads TGTGCCAGTAGTATCCTATCCCCCGGGAACACTGAAGCTTTCTTT. It codes for CASSILSPGNTEAFF.

The chain is built from TRBV5-5 and TRBJ2-3, with D possibly being TRBD2 (5 bases). The V and J ends lost 3 bases and 6 bases respectively, with 11 bases between them. CDR1 SGHKS and CDR2 YYEKEE come from the germline V gene (reference sequence). The CDR3 has 13 amino acids. The CDR3 reads CASSYHRGDTQYF. The CDR3 DNA sequence: TGTGCCAGCAGCTACCACCGCGGGGATACGCAGTATTTT.

For this clone: The junction departs from the called germline gene at one end, perhaps through a read error. The J gene is TRBJ1-2, the V gene TRBV6-2 or TRBV6-3; TRBD1 agrees at 11 bases. CDR1 is MNHEY and CDR2 is SVGEGT in the germline V gene. The CDR3 is made up of 14 amino acids. The CDR3 reads CASSYAGTGGRWAF. CDR3 coding DNA: TGTGCCAGCAGTTACGCCGGGACAGGGGGAAGATGGGCCTTC.

The genes are TRBV12-5 and TRBJ1-1; TRBD1 agrees at 10 bases. CDR1 and CDR2 (germline): LGHNT, FRNRAP. The CDR3 consists of 13 residues. Trimming at V came to 7 bases and at J to 10 bases, leaving 9 bases not matched to a gene. In nucleotides, the CDR3 is TGTGCTAGTGATATGACAGGGGGCTTCGGAGCTTTCTTT. This gives the protein CASDMTGGFGAFF.

This chain links TRBV11-2 with TRBJ1-1; no clear D gene. This CDR3 has 14 amino acids. Germline assignment: CDR1 SGHAT and CDR2 FQNNGV. Trimming left V 5 bases short and J 4 bases short, with 14 bases between. CDR3 sequence (DNA): TGTGCCAGCAGCCGATTGCCAGGTTTCACTGAAGCTTTCTTT. It codes for CASSRLPGFTEAFF.

The CDR3 DNA follows: TGTGCCAGTAGTCGAGAAGGGGTGGGCTATGGCTACACCTTC. This translates into CASSREGVGYGYTF. The rearrangement links TRBV19 to TRBJ1-2; D is perhaps TRBD1 (5 bases). The CDR3 loop spans 14 amino acids. V gave up 5 bases and J gave up 4 bases, with 14 bases separating them. Per the germline V gene, CDR1 is LNHDA and CDR2 is SQIVND (reference sequence).

The J gene is TRBJ2-1, the V gene TRBV11-2; 7 nucleotides line up with TRBD2. With V trimmed by 5 bases and J by 5 bases, 9 bases remained unmatched. Per germline, CDR1 SGHAT and CDR2 FQNNGV. The CDR3 is 15 amino acids. The CDR3 coding sequence is TGTGCCAGCAGCCAGGCCCTAGCGGACGACAATGAGCAGTTCTTC. This sequence encodes CASSQALADDNEQFF.

CDR3 in amino acids: CASSFRGQGASEAFF. CDR3 sequence (DNA): TGTGCCAGCAGCTTCCGGGGACAGGGGGCGTCTGAAGCTTTCTTT. The rearrangement links TRBV11-3 to TRBJ1-1, with TRBD1 identical over 12 bases. V lost 3 bases, J lost 6 bases, and 5 bases stayed unmatched. The CDR3 is made up of 15 amino acids. Germline CDR1 and CDR2: SGHNT and YENEEA.

The rearrangement uses TRBV29-1 and TRBJ2-7; D possibly corresponds to TRBD2 (5 bases). Germline assignment: CDR1 SQVTM and CDR2 ANQGSEA. Deletions cut 7 bases from V and 1 base from J, with 14 bases between. This CDR3 has 13 residues. The CDR3 here is CSGVRTDSYEQYF. The CDR3 nucleotides read TGCAGCGGAGTTCGGACTGATTCCTACGAGCAGTACTTC.

The rearrangement links TRBV4-2 to TRBJ1-5; possible D gene TRBD1, 6 bases. CDR1 and CDR2 (germline): LGHNA, YNFKEQ. Trimming left V 0 bases short and J 6 bases short, with 9 bases between. This CDR3 spans 14 amino acids. The CDR3 protein is CASSQDTGIQPQHF. In DNA, the CDR3 is TGTGCCAGCAGCCAAGATACAGGGATTCAGCCCCAGCATTTT.

V is TRBV5-5 and J is TRBJ1-1, with D tentatively TRBD1 (6 bases). V lost 0 bases to trimming and J lost 7 bases, with 16 bases between them. CDR1 is SGHKS, CDR2 YYEKEE, per germline (reference sequence). CDR3 size: 15 residues. The CDR3 region is CASSLVSRGAVEAFF. DNA of the CDR3: TGTGCCAGCAGCTTGGTATCGCGGGGGGCGGTTGAAGCTTTCTTT. The full variable domain, its missing parts supplied by reference TRBV5-5 and TRBJ1-1, is DAGVTQSPTHLIKTRGQQVTLRCSPISGHKSVSWYQQVLGQGPQFIFQYYEKEERGRGNFPDRFSARQFPNYSSELNVNALLLGDSALYLCASSLVSRGAVEAFFGQGTRLTVV.

V and J are TRBV9 and TRBJ1-2; TRBD1 is a possible D gene (5 bases). The CDR3 is made up of 16 amino acids. The V gene's germline CDR1 is SGDLS and CDR2 YYNGEE. The germline V and J ends were trimmed by 3 bases and 1 base, with 16 bases remaining between them. The DNA of the CDR3 is TGTGCCAGCAGCGATGGAACAGGCTACGATAACTATGGCTACACCTTC. This sequence encodes CASSDGTGYDNYGYTF.